The 30 T cell receptor beta chains below all came from one sample that was sequenced in a study of early T cells in non-severe SARS-CoV-2 infection. TCRdb reprocessed the 5' RACE reads with MiXCR, giving one entry per CDR3 protein. The data contain about 80,000 distinct CDR3 sequences, roughly 6% of them singletons. Sequencing used whole blood. These receptors all stem from an adult who was a healthcare worker with PCR-confirmed SARS-CoV-2 infection or an uninfected control (not recorded which).

This chain joins TRBV6-6 and TRBJ2-7; D may be TRBD2 (7 bases). V shed 0 bases and J shed 2 bases, with 14 bases lying between them. The CDR3 is 16 residues long. Germline-derived CDR1 and CDR2 are MNHNY and SVGAGI (reference sequence). CDR3 coding DNA: TGTGCCAGCAGTTACTCGAGCGGGGACATACCCTACGAGCAGTACTTC. Translating gives CASSYSSGDIPYEQYF.

This clonotype has only a few counts. V and J are TRBV7-8 and TRBJ2-7; 7 bases align to TRBD2. CDR3 length: 16 residues. Per germline, CDR1 SGHVS and CDR2 FQNEAQ. V shed 3 bases, J shed 0 bases, and the junction held 8 bases outside the gene matches. This chain's CDR3 is CASSLGGMQTSYEQYF. CDR3 DNA sequence: TGTGCCAGCAGCTTGGGGGGGATGCAGACCTCCTACGAGCAGTACTTC.

This clonotype rates as medium-sized. The J gene is TRBJ2-3, the V gene TRBV4-2, with D possibly TRBD2 on 7 matching bases. CDR3 length: 16 amino acids. V lost 4 bases and J 4 bases, leaving 18 bases between the germline ends. CDR1 and CDR2 from the germline V gene are LGHNA and YNFKEQ. Here the CDR3 DNA reads TGTGCCAGCAGCCCCGAATTGGGGGGGCTTTCAGATACGCAGTATTTT. Amino acid sequence: CASSPELGGLSDTQYF.

This clonotype was recorded many times. As DNA, the CDR3 is TGTGCCAGCAGCACAACGACAGGGCTTGGCTACACCTTC. Amino acid sequence: CASSTTTGLGYTF. This chain links TRBV7-6 with TRBJ1-2, with 7 bases lining up with TRBD1. After removal of 5 bases from V and 7 bases from J, the junction contained 7 bases not matched to a gene. The CDR3 extends over 13 amino acids. CDR1 SGHVS and CDR2 FNYEAQ come from the germline V gene.

This clonotype was detected many times. This chain links TRBV5-4 with TRBJ2-3, with 8 bases identical to TRBD2. Trimming took 0 bases from V and 1 from J; bases not matched to a gene: 4. CDR3 length: 16 residues. Germline values: CDR1 SGHNT, CDR2 YYREEE (reference sequence). DNA of the CDR3: TGTGCCAGCAGCTTGGGTGCGGGGGGCCGCACAGATACGCAGTATTTT. Its translation is CASSLGAGGRTDTQYF. Together with reference TRBV5-4 and TRBJ2-3, the CDR3 gives the full variable domain: ETGVTQSPTHLIKTRGQQVTLRCSSQSGHNTVSWYQQALGQGPQFIFQYYREEENGRGNFPPRFSGLQFPNYSSELNVNALELDDSALYLCASSLGAGGRTDTQYFGPGTRLTVL.

The chain carries TRBV20-1 and TRBJ1-5; D is possibly TRBD1 (6 bases). There are 14 residues in the CDR3. Trimming pared 0 bases from V and 5 bases from J, leaving 11 bases between. The germline V gene has CDR1 DFQATT and CDR2 SNEGSKA (reference sequence). The CDR3 bases are TGCAGTGCTAGAGATGGGACAACGGATCAGCCCCAGCATTTT. Protein: CSARDGTTDQPQHF.

The sample holds many counts of this clonotype. The rearrangement links TRBV28 to TRBJ1-6; 7 bases fit TRBD1. There are 16 residues in the CDR3. With V trimmed by 6 bases and J by 13 bases, 18 bases remained unmatched. Per the germline V gene, CDR1 is MDHEN and CDR2 is SYDVKM. This chain's CDR3 is CASRQDRAGPNLPLHF. In DNA, the CDR3 is TGTGCCAGCAGACAAGACAGGGCAGGGCCCAATTTGCCCCTCCACTTT.

This clonotype has at least ten counts. The J gene is TRBJ1-2, the V gene TRBV29-1; 9 nucleotides align to TRBD1. The CDR3 loop spans 13 amino acids. Germline CDR1 reads SQVTM; CDR2 reads ANQGSEA. V lost 7 bases to trimming and J lost 5 bases; unmatched junction nucleotides: 8. CDR3 protein: CSAAGTGWYGYTF. The CDR3 nucleotides read TGCAGCGCCGCCGGGACAGGGTGGTATGGCTACACCTTC.

In regard to this clonotype: A much larger clone lies one base from this, so it may be a read error. Because it lacks the conserved phenylalanine or tryptophan at the end, this CDR3 is likely a read error. The genes are TRBV20-1 and TRBJ2-7; perhaps TRBD2 as D (6 bases). Germline-derived CDR1 and CDR2 are DFQATT and SNEGSKA (reference sequence). The germline V and J ends were trimmed by 3 bases and 4 bases, with 10 bases remaining between them. CDR3 length: 12 amino acids. CDR3 in DNA: TGCAGTGCTAGCGAAGGAGGGTACGAGCAGTACCTC. Translated: CSASEGGYEQYL.

This clonotype occurred many times. The chain couples TRBV29-1 to TRBJ1-4; no reliable D call. The CDR3 length is 13 residues. Germline lookup yields CDR1 SQVTM and CDR2 ANQGSEA. The V end lost 7 bases, the J end lost 2 bases, and 11 bases lay between the germline ends. CDR3 sequence (DNA): TGCAGCGGGCAGCGCGCGACTAATGAAAAACTGTTTTTT. It codes for CSGQRATNEKLFF.

Many counts were recorded for this clonotype. This sequence joins TRBV16 and TRBJ1-2, with D hard to call. Germline values: CDR1 KGHSY, CDR2 FQNENV. The CDR3 is 13 residues long. V was trimmed by 1 base and J by 7 bases, leaving 10 bases between them. This CDR3 is CASSQLKSGGYTF. The CDR3 DNA sequence: TGTGCCAGCAGCCAATTAAAGTCGGGTGGCTACACCTTC.

Ten or more counts support this clonotype. The rearrangement joins TRBV20-1 to TRBJ2-1, with 14 bases aligning to TRBD2. This CDR3 has 20 amino acids. Germline trimming cut 5 bases from V and 4 bases from J; bases unmatched to any gene: 19. CDR1 is DFQATT, CDR2 SNEGSKA, per germline (reference sequence). The CDR3 DNA reads as TGCAGTGCTTCGGTGAGGGGGCACGGGACTAGCGGGAGTTTGTACAATGAGCAGTTCTTC. Translated, it gives CSASVRGHGTSGSLYNEQFF.

This clonotype appeared many times. The chain recombines TRBV12-5 with TRBJ2-3; tentatively, D is TRBD2 (5 bases). V lost 5 bases, J lost 3 bases, and 18 bases lay in between. This CDR3 contains 16 residues. Germline lookup yields CDR1 LGHNT and CDR2 FRNRAP. CDR3 nucleotide sequence: TGTGCTAGTGGTCTCGGACTCTCTGGCGGGACAGATACGCAGTATTTT. Protein sequence: CASGLGLSGGTDTQYF.

Many counts were recorded for this clonotype. V is TRBV30 and J is TRBJ2-6; D is uncertain. The germline gives CDR1 GTSNPN, CDR2 SVGIG (reference sequence). Trimming shortened V by 5 bases and J by 2 bases, and 10 bases separated the two germline ends. The CDR3 runs to 14 residues. The CDR3 DNA reads as TGTGCCTGGCTGCGTAGAGCTGGGGCCAACGTCCTGACTTTC. Translated: CAWLRRAGANVLTF.

This clonotype was observed at least ten times. V usage is TRBV2 and J usage is TRBJ2-3; the match to TRBD2 covers 13 bases. Germline loops: CDR1 SNHLY, CDR2 FYNNEI. V shed 2 bases and J 0 bases; nucleotides not matched to a gene: 8. This CDR3 has 19 amino acids. The CDR3 sequence: CASSELTSGRSSSTDTQYF. The DNA of the CDR3 is TGTGCCAGCAGTGAATTGACTAGCGGGAGGTCCTCTAGCACAGATACGCAGTATTTT.

This clonotype was counted between two and nine times. This sequence joins TRBV27 and TRBJ1-6, with no clear D. Germline assignment: CDR1 MNHEY and CDR2 SMNVEV (reference sequence). Trimming pared 6 bases from V and 5 bases from J, leaving 8 bases between. The CDR3 spans 13 residues. The CDR3: CASRGANNSPLHF. CDR3 coding DNA: TGTGCCAGCAGGGGCGCGAATAATTCACCCCTCCACTTT.

This clonotype appeared a few times. This chain links TRBV5-1 with TRBJ2-5, with D unresolved. Germline V lookup: CDR1 SGHRS, CDR2 YFSETQ. The germline V and J ends were trimmed by 0 bases and 4 bases, with 4 bases remaining between them. CDR3 length: 12 residues. The CDR3 protein is CASSLDAETQYF. As DNA, the CDR3 is TGCGCCAGCAGCTTGGACGCAGAGACCCAGTACTTC.

This clonotype was seen only a few times. V gene TRBV10-1 combines with J gene TRBJ1-4; no clear D. V lost 4 bases and J lost 7, with 13 bases in between. The CDR3 contains 14 residues. CDR1 and CDR2 (germline): WNHNN, SYGVQD (reference sequence). CDR3 protein: CASSVSADGEKLFF. CDR3 sequence (DNA): TGCGCCAGCAGTGTGTCGGCAGACGGTGAAAAACTGTTTTTT.

At least ten counts were recorded for this clonotype. The chain links TRBV6-4 to TRBJ2-1, with 13 bases that match TRBD2. Germline-derived CDR1 and CDR2 are MRHNA and SNTAGT. Trimming cost V 4 bases and J 9 bases; bases outside gene matches: 6. This CDR3 spans 15 amino acids. The CDR3 sequence: CASSVGLAGSVEQFF. DNA of the CDR3: TGTGCCAGCAGTGTGGGACTAGCGGGGTCTGTTGAGCAGTTCTTC.

This clonotype was found a few times. CDR3 protein: CASSLSRREEATDTQYF. The CDR3 DNA follows: TGTGCCAGCAGCTTAAGTAGGCGGGAGGAGGCCACAGATACGCAGTATTTT. The V call is TRBV7-2, the J call TRBJ2-3, with 8 nucleotides matching TRBD2. The CDR3 extends over 17 amino acids. Germline V gene lookup returns CDR1 SGHTA and CDR2 FQGNSA. Trimming took 2 bases from V and 2 from J; bases not matched to a gene: 9.

The V call is TRBV5-1, the J call TRBJ2-3; D tentatively fits TRBD1 or TRBD2 (6 bases each). Looked up from germline, CDR1 is SGHRS and CDR2 is YFSETQ. The CDR3 has 14 amino acids. Trimming took 4 bases from V and 0 from J, leaving 9 bases between them. The chain's CDR3 is CASSGGPSTDTQYF. The CDR3 coding sequence is TGCGCCAGCAGCGGGGGGCCGAGCACAGATACGCAGTATTTT.

The chain employs TRBV15 and TRBJ2-4; D is perhaps TRBD1 (7 bases). This CDR3 spans 15 amino acids. The germline V gene has CDR1 LNHNV and CDR2 YYDKDF (reference sequence). Trimming cost V 3 bases and J 6 bases, with 15 bases left between them. The CDR3 nucleotides are TGTGCCACCAGCAGGGTGACAGGGAGGCCAAACATTCAGTACTTC. Translation gives CATSRVTGRPNIQYF.

This chain uses TRBV5-6 with TRBJ2-7; 8 positions agree with TRBD1. There are 16 residues in the CDR3. CDR1 SGHDT and CDR2 YYEEEE come from the germline V gene. J lost 0 bases, V lost 4 bases, and 9 bases had no gene match. CDR3 nucleotide sequence: TGTGCCAGCAGCCATCGGACAGGGCGGAGCTCCTACGAGCAGTACTTC. It specifies CASSHRTGRSSYEQYF.

This clonotype was seen many times. The rearrangement links TRBV6-6 to TRBJ1-5; D is undetermined. The CDR3 has 15 amino acids. Trimming took off 6 bases at V and 2 bases at J, with 14 bases between the two ends. Germline V gene sequence: CDR1 MNHNY, CDR2 SVGAGI (reference sequence). CDR3: CASRPHGSGNQPQHF. CDR3 nucleotide sequence: TGTGCCAGCAGGCCCCACGGGTCCGGCAATCAGCCCCAGCATTTT.

Ten or more counts support this clonotype. The chain couples TRBV7-2 to TRBJ2-5; maybe TRBD1 (6 bases). The CDR3 contains 13 residues. Trimming left V 4 bases short and J 5 bases short, with 11 bases between. The V gene's germline CDR1 is SGHTA and CDR2 FQGNSA. In DNA, the CDR3 is TGTGCCAGCAGCTCACAGGGTCCCGAGACCCAGTACTTC. It encodes CASSSQGPETQYF. The complete variable domain, with remaining parts taken from reference TRBV7-2 and TRBJ2-5, reads GAGVSQSPSNKVTEKGKDVELRCDPISGHTALYWYRQSLGQGLEFLIYFQGNSAPDKSGLPSDRFSAERTGGSVSTLTIQRTQQEDSAVYLCASSSQGPETQYFGPGTRLLVL.

In this sample, this clonotype turned up many times. The rearrangement uses TRBV7-6 and TRBJ2-5, with 11 nucleotides matching TRBD2. The junction had 14 bases not matched to a gene; V was cut back by 0 bases and J by 2 bases. Germline values: CDR1 SGHVS, CDR2 FNYEAQ. This CDR3 has 20 amino acids. The chain's CDR3 is CASSLARVLLAGGLQETQYF. The CDR3 bases are TGTGCCAGCAGCTTAGCGCGCGTATTGCTAGCGGGAGGTCTACAAGAGACCCAGTACTTC.

The rearrangement uses TRBV20-1 and TRBJ2-3; 10 positions match TRBD2. This CDR3 has 16 residues. The V segment lost 0 bases and the J segment 6 bases; nucleotides outside the gene matches: 9. The V gene's germline CDR1 is DFQATT and CDR2 SNEGSKA (reference sequence). The CDR3 region has the DNA TGCAGTGCTAGAGATCAGTTAGCGGGAGGCGGGGATACGCAGTATTTT. Translating gives CSARDQLAGGGDTQYF.

This clonotype was detected ten times or more. The CDR3 DNA reads TGTGCCAGTAGTTTGGGAGCTAGCGGGGGCCAAGAGACCCAGTACTTC. As protein: CASSLGASGGQETQYF. The chain recombines TRBV19 with TRBJ2-5; 10 nucleotides align to TRBD2. The junction had 7 bases not matched to a gene; V was cut back by 5 bases and J by 1 base. Germline V gene sequence: CDR1 LNHDA, CDR2 SQIVND (reference sequence). The CDR3 has 16 amino acids.

The table lists this clonotype with a few counts. The V call is TRBV6-5, the J call TRBJ1-2; the D is unclear. In germline, CDR1 is MNHEY, CDR2 SVGAGI. This CDR3 spans 13 amino acids. Trimming left V 0 bases short and J 6 bases short, with 8 bases between. This CDR3 is CASSYSSADGYTF. DNA for the CDR3: TGTGCCAGCAGTTACTCGAGTGCAGATGGCTACACCTTC.

This clonotype was counted ten times or more. The rearrangement links TRBV6-4 to TRBJ2-2, with unresolved D. V lost 4 bases and J lost 5, with 8 bases in between. CDR1 and CDR2 (germline): MRHNA, SNTAGT. The CDR3 consists of 13 residues. This CDR3 reads CASSVKLTGELFF. CDR3 DNA sequence: TGTGCCAGCAGTGTAAAATTGACCGGGGAGCTGTTTTTT.